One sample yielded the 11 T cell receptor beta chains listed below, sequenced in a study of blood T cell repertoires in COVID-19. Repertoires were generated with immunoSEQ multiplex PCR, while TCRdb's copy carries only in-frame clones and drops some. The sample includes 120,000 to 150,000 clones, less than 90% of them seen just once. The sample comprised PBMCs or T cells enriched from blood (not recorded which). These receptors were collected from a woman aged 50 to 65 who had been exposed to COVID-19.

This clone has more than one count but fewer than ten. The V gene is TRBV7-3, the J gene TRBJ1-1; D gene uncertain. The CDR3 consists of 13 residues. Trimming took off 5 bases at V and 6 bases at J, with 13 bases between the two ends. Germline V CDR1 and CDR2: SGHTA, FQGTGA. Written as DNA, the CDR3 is TGTGCCAGCAGCCCCCGCTCGGCGGCTGAAGCTTTCTTT. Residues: CASSPRSAAEAFF.

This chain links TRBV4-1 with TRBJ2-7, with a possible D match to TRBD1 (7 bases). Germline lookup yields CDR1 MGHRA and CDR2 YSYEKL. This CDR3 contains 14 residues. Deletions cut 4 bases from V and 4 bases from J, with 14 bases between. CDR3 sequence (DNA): TGCGCCAGCAGCCTGGGCGGGACAGCTTACGAGCAGTACTTC. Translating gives CASSLGGTAYEQYF.

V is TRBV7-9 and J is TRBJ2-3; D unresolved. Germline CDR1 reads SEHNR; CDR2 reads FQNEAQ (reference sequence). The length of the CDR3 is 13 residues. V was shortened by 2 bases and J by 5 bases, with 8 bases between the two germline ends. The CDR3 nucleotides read TGTGCCAGCAGCTTATTCCCCGGAGATACGCAGTATTTT. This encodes CASSLFPGDTQYF. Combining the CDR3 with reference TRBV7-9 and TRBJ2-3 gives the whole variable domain DTGVSQNPRHKITKRGQNVTFRCDPISEHNRLYWYRQTLGQGPEFLTYFQNEAQLEKSRLLSDRFSAERPKGSFSTLEIQRTEQGDSAMYLCASSLFPGDTQYFGPGTRLTVL.

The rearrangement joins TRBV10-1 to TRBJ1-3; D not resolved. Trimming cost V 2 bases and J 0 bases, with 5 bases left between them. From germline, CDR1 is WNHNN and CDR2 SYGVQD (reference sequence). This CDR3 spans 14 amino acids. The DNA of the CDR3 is TGCGCCAGCAGTGAGGCGAACTCTGGAAACACCATATATTTT. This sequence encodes CASSEANSGNTIYF.

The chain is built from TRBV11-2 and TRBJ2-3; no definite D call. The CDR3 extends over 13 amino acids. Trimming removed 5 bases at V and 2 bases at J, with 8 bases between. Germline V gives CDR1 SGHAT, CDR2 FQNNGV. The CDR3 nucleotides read TGTGCCAGCAGCCTACCCCACACAGATACGCAGTATTTT. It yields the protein CASSLPHTDTQYF.

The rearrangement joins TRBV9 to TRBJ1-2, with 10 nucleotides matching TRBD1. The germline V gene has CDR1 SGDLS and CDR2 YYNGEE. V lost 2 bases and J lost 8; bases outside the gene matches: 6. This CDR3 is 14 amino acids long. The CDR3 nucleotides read TGTGCCAGCAGCGTGCCGGACAGGGGGAAAGGCTACACCTTC. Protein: CASSVPDRGKGYTF.

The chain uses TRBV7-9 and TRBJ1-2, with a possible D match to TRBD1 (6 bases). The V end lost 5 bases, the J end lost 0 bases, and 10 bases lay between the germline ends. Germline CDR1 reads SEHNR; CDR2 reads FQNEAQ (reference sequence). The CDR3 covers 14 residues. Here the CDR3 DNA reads TGTGCCAGCAGCCGAGGACAGTCTAACTATGGCTACACCTTC. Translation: CASSRGQSNYGYTF.

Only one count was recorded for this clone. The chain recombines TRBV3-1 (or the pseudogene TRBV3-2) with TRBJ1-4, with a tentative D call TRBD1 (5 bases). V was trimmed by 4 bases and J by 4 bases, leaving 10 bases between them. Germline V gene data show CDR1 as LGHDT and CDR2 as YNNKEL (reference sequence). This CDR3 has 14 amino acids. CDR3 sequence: CASSPRQINEKLFF. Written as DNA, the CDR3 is TGTGCCAGCAGCCCCCGACAGATTAATGAAAAACTGTTTTTT.

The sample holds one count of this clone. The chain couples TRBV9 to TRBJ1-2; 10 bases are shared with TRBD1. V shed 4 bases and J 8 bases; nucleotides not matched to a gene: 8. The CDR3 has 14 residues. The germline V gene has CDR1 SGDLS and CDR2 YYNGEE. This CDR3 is CASSTDPGQGGYTF. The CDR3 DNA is TGTGCCAGCAGCACCGACCCGGGACAGGGGGGCTACACCTTC. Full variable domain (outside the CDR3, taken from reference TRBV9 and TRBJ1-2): DSGVTQTPKHLITATGQRVTLRCSPRSGDLSVYWYQQSLDQGLQFLIQYYNGEERAKGNILERFSAQQFPDLHSELNLSSLELGDSALYFCASSTDPGQGGYTFGSGTRLTVV.

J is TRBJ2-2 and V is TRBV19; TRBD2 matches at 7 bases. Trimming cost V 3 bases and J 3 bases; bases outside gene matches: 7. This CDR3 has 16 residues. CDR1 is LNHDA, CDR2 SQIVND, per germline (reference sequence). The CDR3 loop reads CASSIALAADTGELFF. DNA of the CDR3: TGTGCCAGTAGTATTGCTCTAGCGGCCGACACCGGGGAGCTGTTTTTT.

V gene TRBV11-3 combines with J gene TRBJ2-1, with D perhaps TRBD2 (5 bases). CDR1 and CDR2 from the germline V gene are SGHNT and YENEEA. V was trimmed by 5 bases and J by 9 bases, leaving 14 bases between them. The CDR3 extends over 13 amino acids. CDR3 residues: CASSPRGLGEQFF. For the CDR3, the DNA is TGTGCCAGCAGCCCCCGAGGGCTTGGTGAGCAGTTCTTC.